One sample yielded the 29 T cell receptor beta chains listed below, sequenced in a study of CD8 T cells in Susac syndrome. An amount of RNA that ranged from roughly 0.45 to 1 ug was reverse transcribed with random hexamers. TCRdb re-called the immunoSEQ multiplex PCR reads with MiXCR, one entry per CDR3 protein. The top ten clones hold 0.09% to 0.1% of a sample with 160,000 or so distinct CDR3 sequences, roughly 94% of them seen once. The sample was CD4+ T cells from PBMCs. All receptors derive from a human donor with multiple sclerosis.

The J gene is TRBJ2-6, the V gene TRBV10-3; D uncertain. Trimming left V 5 bases short and J 3 bases short, with 17 bases between. Germline CDR1 reads ENHRY; CDR2 reads SYGVKD. There are 17 residues in the CDR3. CDR3 in amino acids: CAISPGAGSIGANVLTF. CDR3 nucleotide sequence: TGTGCCATCAGTCCTGGCGCAGGTTCAATTGGGGCCAACGTCCTGACTTTC.

This chain uses TRBV7-9 with TRBJ2-7; 8 bases are shared with TRBD2. CDR3 length: 14 residues. V lost 11 bases to trimming and J lost 0 bases; unmatched junction nucleotides: 9. CDR1 SEHNR and CDR2 FQNEAQ come from the germline V gene (reference sequence). Written as DNA, the CDR3 is TGTGCCTTAGAGGCTAGCGGGTCCTCCTACGAGCAGTACTTC. Translated: CALEASGSSYEQYF.

The chain is built from TRBV28 and TRBJ1-1, with D perhaps TRBD1 (5 bases). V gave up 3 bases and J gave up 3 bases, with 26 bases separating them. Germline lookup yields CDR1 MDHEN and CDR2 SYDVKM. This CDR3 comprises 19 residues. CDR3 nucleotide sequence: TGTGCCAGCAGTTTCCTCTGGTCACCCGGGGCCCGAAGGGACACTGAAGCTTTCTTT. This translates into CASSFLWSPGARRDTEAFF.

This clonotype has only one observation. The chain combines TRBV24-1 with TRBJ2-4; 7 nucleotides agree with TRBD1. The V segment lost 4 bases and the J segment 9 bases; nucleotides outside the gene matches: 5. The CDR3 is 13 amino acids. Germline V lookup: CDR1 KGHDR, CDR2 SFDVKD. This CDR3 is CATSEFRGSIQYF. The CDR3 DNA follows: TGTGCCACCAGTGAATTCAGGGGGAGCATTCAGTACTTC.

The chain uses TRBV9 and TRBJ2-2, with 8 bases matching TRBD2. Losses at the gene ends were 6 bases for V and 3 bases for J; bases not matched to a gene: 7. The CDR3 totals 15 residues. The germline CDR1 and CDR2 sequences are SGDLS and YYNGEE. Here the CDR3 DNA reads TGTGCCAGCACCAACCGGGGGGGATACACCGGGGAGCTGTTTTTT. It yields the protein CASTNRGGYTGELFF.

The rearrangement joins TRBV18 to TRBJ2-7, with TRBD2 matching 7 bases. This CDR3 spans 13 amino acids. Germline assignment: CDR1 KGHSH and CDR2 LQKENI. J was trimmed by 7 bases and V by 4 bases; bases with no gene match: 7. In nucleotides, the CDR3 is TGTGCCAGCTCACGCGCGGGGGATAGGGAGCAGTACTTC. It specifies CASSRAGDREQYF.

V gene TRBV12-3 or TRBV12-4 combines with J gene TRBJ1-2; D gene unclear. The CDR3 loop spans 15 amino acids. Trimming stripped 6 bases from V and 1 base from J, with 15 bases between. DNA of the CDR3: TGTGCCAGCAGCCCCCAAGTCGCGAATAACTATGGCTACACCTTC. This translates into CASSPQVANNYGYTF.

The V gene is TRBV2, the J gene TRBJ2-5; the D gene could be TRBD1 or TRBD2 (5 bases each). V was cut by 3 bases and J by 5 bases, with 13 bases left in between. Germline V gene data show CDR1 as SNHLY and CDR2 as FYNNEI. The length of the CDR3 is 14 residues. The DNA for the CDR3 is TGTGCCAGCAGTGAGGGTAGGGGAGCGGAGACCCAGTACTTC. Encoded protein: CASSEGRGAETQYF.

This chain uses TRBV5-5 with TRBJ2-2, with 8 bases lining up with TRBD1. In germline, CDR1 is SGHKS, CDR2 YYEKEE (reference sequence). This CDR3 contains 17 residues. After removal of 4 bases from V and 1 base from J, the junction contained 9 bases not matched to a gene. CDR3 residues: CASSPQPTGGNTGELFF. The CDR3 DNA sequence: TGTGCCAGCAGCCCACAACCAACAGGGGGGAACACCGGGGAGCTGTTTTTT.

This sequence joins TRBV15 and TRBJ2-7, with D hard to call. The CDR3 covers 12 residues. Germline V gene sequence: CDR1 LNHNV, CDR2 YYDKDF (reference sequence). V lost 0 bases to trimming and J lost 6 bases, with 6 bases between them. The CDR3 sequence: CATSRDDPEQYF. CDR3 bases: TGTGCCACCAGCAGAGATGACCCCGAGCAGTACTTC.

V gene TRBV4-1 combines with J gene TRBJ2-3; 7 bases are shared with TRBD2. V lost 1 base to trimming and J lost 0 bases; unmatched junction nucleotides: 10. Germline V gives CDR1 MGHRA, CDR2 YSYEKL. The length of the CDR3 is 18 residues. The CDR3 spells CASSQGPGAGMSTDTQYF. The CDR3 DNA sequence: TGCGCCAGCAGCCAAGGGCCGGGAGCGGGAATGAGCACAGATACGCAGTATTTT.

This clonotype turned up a few times. The chain couples TRBV30 to TRBJ1-6, with TRBD1 identical over 8 bases. V dropped 5 bases and J dropped 7; count of bases not matched to a gene: 4. The CDR3 has 13 amino acids. Germline V gives CDR1 GTSNPN, CDR2 SVGIG (reference sequence). The CDR3 here is CAWSGQGNSPLHF. DNA for the CDR3: TGTGCCTGGTCCGGACAGGGAAATTCACCCCTCCACTTT.

The table lists this clonotype with a count of one. The V gene is TRBV4-3, the J gene TRBJ2-3; the match to TRBD2 covers 9 bases. The CDR3 runs 18 residues. With 1 base clipped from V and 2 bases from J, the junction kept 10 bases outside the gene matches. The germline V gene encodes CDR1 LGHNA and CDR2 YSLEER. CDR3 DNA sequence: TGCGCCAGCAGCCAAGGGAGCGGGAGGTACCCTTACACAGATACGCAGTATTTT. Its translation: CASSQGSGRYPYTDTQYF.

The V call is TRBV20-1, the J call TRBJ1-1, with a weak D call TRBD1 (5 bases). The V end lost 5 bases, the J end lost 1 base, and 8 bases lay between the germline ends. The CDR3 covers 12 residues. Germline-derived CDR1 and CDR2 are DFQATT and SNEGSKA (reference sequence). The CDR3 sequence is CSARGGNTEAFF. The CDR3 region has the DNA TGCAGTGCTCGGGGGGGGAACACTGAAGCTTTCTTT.

The J gene is TRBJ2-5, the V gene TRBV7-9, with 9 positions matching TRBD1. Germline V gene sequence: CDR1 SEHNR, CDR2 FQNEAQ (reference sequence). The length of the CDR3 is 15 residues. V was pared by 5 bases and J by 2 bases, with 6 bases of the junction left unmatched. The CDR3 region is CASSPGQGLQETQYF. The CDR3 DNA sequence: TGTGCCAGCAGCCCGGGACAGGGCCTTCAAGAGACCCAGTACTTC.

CDR3: CASSHHLRGLRNYGYTF. The DNA of the CDR3 is TGCGCCAGCAGCCACCATCTTAGAGGACTGAGGAACTATGGCTACACCTTC. The V call is TRBV4-1, the J call TRBJ1-2; D ambiguous. CDR3 length: 17 residues. Per germline, CDR1 MGHRA and CDR2 YSYEKL. Between the trimmed V and J ends, which lost 3 bases and 2 bases, there was a span of 19 bases.

This chain uses TRBV30 with TRBJ1-1; TRBD1 is a possible D gene (5 bases). The germline gives CDR1 GTSNPN, CDR2 SVGIG (reference sequence). Deletions cut 4 bases from V and 3 bases from J, with 12 bases between. The CDR3 covers 13 residues. Here the CDR3 reads CAWTWVGDTEAFF. DNA of the CDR3: TGTGCCTGGACCTGGGTGGGGGACACTGAAGCTTTCTTT.

This chain connects TRBV5-1 to TRBJ2-2; possibly TRBD1 or TRBD2 for D (5 bases each). V was cut by 4 bases and J by 4 bases, with 11 bases left in between. The CDR3 has 14 residues. Germline CDR1 reads SGHRS; CDR2 reads YFSETQ. DNA of the CDR3: TGCGCCAGCAGCCCCCCTGGGGGCACCGGGGAGCTGTTTTTT. Amino acids: CASSPPGGTGELFF.

The gene calls are TRBV28 and TRBJ2-2; 8 bases agree with TRBD2. This CDR3 has 15 amino acids. V shed 6 bases, J shed 6 bases, and the junction held 9 bases outside the gene matches. Looked up from germline, CDR1 is MDHEN and CDR2 is SYDVKM. The CDR3 DNA follows: TGTGCCAGCAGGCTGCCGGGACTAGATTCCGGGGAGCTGTTTTTT. Its translation is CASRLPGLDSGELFF.

This rearrangement joins TRBV27 to TRBJ1-1, with D unresolved. Germline CDR1 MNHEY, CDR2 SMNVEV (reference sequence). V was shortened by 3 bases and J by 8 bases, with 1 base between the two germline ends. This CDR3 is 9 amino acids long. The CDR3 loop is CASSFEAFF. CDR3 nucleotide sequence: TGTGCCAGCAGTTTCGAAGCTTTCTTT.

V and J are TRBV24-1 and TRBJ1-1; 11 nucleotides match TRBD1. The V and J ends lost 4 bases and 8 bases, in that order; junction bases with no gene match: 8. The CDR3 contains 15 residues. The germline gives CDR1 KGHDR, CDR2 SFDVKD. CDR3 protein: CATSDAGQGAGEAFF. Here the CDR3 DNA reads TGTGCCACCAGTGACGCCGGACAGGGGGCAGGGGAAGCTTTCTTT.

The chain recombines TRBV12-3 or TRBV12-4 with TRBJ2-7; no clear D. The CDR3 extends over 19 amino acids. V was pared by 4 bases and J by 1 base, with 26 bases between. This CDR3 reads CASSSGTTLAPIGSYEQYF. The CDR3 bases are TGTGCCAGCAGTTCTGGTACCACCTTGGCCCCAATCGGTTCCTACGAGCAGTACTTC.

Only one count was recorded for this clonotype. The chain carries TRBV5-1 and TRBJ2-3, with a weak D call TRBD2 (6 bases). The CDR3 is 12 residues long. Germline values: CDR1 SGHRS, CDR2 YFSETQ. Trimming left V 4 bases short and J 5 bases short, with 8 bases between. CDR3 nucleotide sequence: TGCGCCAGCAGCCCGGGAGTAGATACGCAGTATTTT. It is translated as CASSPGVDTQYF.

In regard to this clonotype: The junction departs from the called germline gene at one end, perhaps through a read error. This rearrangement joins TRBV27 to TRBJ2-3; 10 bases are a match to TRBD1. The CDR3 spans 16 residues. In germline, CDR1 is MNHEY, CDR2 SMNVEV (reference sequence). The CDR3 sequence: CASSLLRQGAIDTQYF. Written as DNA, the CDR3 is TGTGCCAGCAGCTTATTACGACAGGGGGCCATAGATACGCAGTATTTT.

V usage is TRBV12-5 and J usage is TRBJ1-2, with a possible D match to TRBD1 (5 bases). The CDR3 loop spans 14 amino acids. V was pared by 7 bases and J by 5 bases, with 17 bases between. Germline CDR1 and CDR2: LGHNT and FRNRAP. CDR3 sequence reads: CASAQGSFEYGYTF. The CDR3 nucleotides are TGTGCTAGTGCGCAGGGTAGCTTCGAATATGGCTACACCTTC.

V usage is TRBV29-1 and J usage is TRBJ2-5, with 7 bases matching TRBD2. Looked up from germline, CDR1 is SQVTM and CDR2 is ANQGSEA. This CDR3 comprises 13 residues. Trimming at V came to 7 bases and at J to 2 bases, leaving 7 bases not matched to a gene. CDR3 residues: CSGGQREQETQYF. The CDR3 DNA follows: TGCAGCGGGGGCCAGCGGGAACAAGAGACCCAGTACTTC.

The genes are TRBV30 and TRBJ2-5; 8 bases line up with TRBD1. CDR1 and CDR2 from the germline V gene are GTSNPN and SVGIG (reference sequence). The CDR3 is made up of 16 amino acids. V lost 4 bases, J lost 4 bases, and 14 bases stayed unmatched. The CDR3 sequence: CAWNRQGRHQRETQYF. The CDR3, as DNA: TGTGCCTGGAACCGACAGGGGCGACATCAGAGAGAGACCCAGTACTTC.

V and J are TRBV3-1 and TRBJ2-2; no reliable D call. The CDR3 sequence is 15 residues long. Germline CDR1 and CDR2: LGHDT and YNNKEL (reference sequence). V was pared by 2 bases and J by 4 bases, with 11 bases between. The CDR3 sequence: CASSQIAGSTGELFF. DNA for the CDR3: TGTGCCAGCAGCCAAATTGCAGGAAGCACCGGGGAGCTGTTTTTT.

This rearrangement joins TRBV9 to TRBJ1-1, with D possibly being TRBD1 (6 bases). The ends were cut back, 2 bases at V and 2 bases at J, with 10 bases in the middle. CDR1 and CDR2 (germline): SGDLS, YYNGEE. The length of the CDR3 is 14 residues. The DNA of the CDR3 is TGTGCCAGCAGCGTCGGGACACCTAACACTGAAGCTTTCTTT. Its translation: CASSVGTPNTEAFF.